This T cell receptor beta chain was found in a study of cytomegalovirus exposure and HLA in healthy donors. The CDR3 sequence is 15 residues long. J was trimmed by 9 bases and V by 0 bases; bases with no gene match: 6. Germline CDR1 is MGHRA and CDR2 is YSYEKL. Note on this clone: The antigen remains unidentified.

Using immunoSEQ multiplex PCR, the repertoire was profiled, and TCRdb retains in-frame clones only, with some absent. The sample holds about 150,000 clones, about 86% seen once. General study findings and limits: There were a few CMV-associated chains whose specificity for CMV antigens was confirmed in vitro. The tendency of first-cohort TCR clusters to co-occur in the roughly 120 validation repertoires was identified by a subsequent analysis. TCR sequences were mostly rare, though some public TCRs occurred in many donors.

The J gene is TRBJ2-1, the V gene TRBV4-1; 9 bases are shared with TRBD2. Sequenced material: PBMCs. This clonotype was sampled from a human donor in good health. The CDR3 spells CASSQEGSSGGEQFF. The CDR3 coding sequence is TGCGCCAGCAGCCAAGAAGGGAGTAGCGGGGGTGAGCAGTTCTTC.